Below are 30 T cell receptor beta chains sequenced from a single sample in a study of CD8 T cells in Susac syndrome. It was with random hexamers that roughly 0.45 to 1 ug RNA was reverse transcribed. One entry per CDR3 protein results from TCRdb running MiXCR on the immunoSEQ multiplex PCR reads. The sample yields about 53,000 distinct CDR3 sequences, around 93% seen once. The source material was CD8+ T cells from PBMCs. These receptors were obtained from a human donor with Susac syndrome.

V is TRBV2 and J is TRBJ1-4; D is undetermined. V lost 2 bases to trimming and J lost 11 bases, with 0 bases between them. CDR1 and CDR2 from the germline V gene are SNHLY and FYNNEI. The CDR3 extends over 9 amino acids. The CDR3: CASSEKLFF. CDR3 DNA sequence: TGTGCCAGCAGTGAAAAACTGTTTTTT.

The CDR3: CATSDRDVYEQYF. CDR3 coding DNA: TGTGCCACCTCAGACCGGGACGTCTACGAGCAGTACTTC. The chain links TRBV5-4 to TRBJ2-7; the D call may be TRBD1 or TRBD2 (5 bases each). The CDR3 sequence is 13 residues long. Looked up from germline, CDR1 is SGHNT and CDR2 is YYREEE (reference sequence). V shed 9 bases and J shed 3 bases, with 16 bases lying between them.

This clonotype was seen only a few times. The V call is TRBV12-3 or TRBV12-4, the J call TRBJ2-5; tentatively, D is TRBD1 or TRBD2 (5 bases each). This CDR3 region has 13 residues. Trimming left V 3 bases short and J 5 bases short, with 10 bases between. Written as DNA, the CDR3 is TGTGCCAGCAGTTTGTCGGGGCCGGAGACCCAGTACTTC. Protein product: CASSLSGPETQYF.

This chain uses TRBV6-6 with TRBJ2-4; no definite D call. The V gene's germline CDR1 is MNHNY and CDR2 SVGAGI (reference sequence). The CDR3 covers 14 residues. Trimming removed 7 bases from V and 2 bases from J, with 12 bases in between. CDR3 sequence (DNA): TGTGCCAGCACCCCACTCGAACCCAAAAACATTCAGTACTTC. Its translation is CASTPLEPKNIQYF.

The chain has TRBV30 and TRBJ1-4, with TRBD1 matching over 8 bases. The CDR3 totals 12 residues. V lost 3 bases and J lost 8; bases outside the gene matches: 2. Germline CDR1 reads GTSNPN; CDR2 reads SVGIG (reference sequence). The CDR3 nucleotides read TGTGCCTGGAGCGGACAGGGAGAAAAACTGTTTTTT. This gives the protein CAWSGQGEKLFF.

This clonotype was observed a single time. The chain uses TRBV25-1 and TRBJ2-3, with D uncertain. This CDR3 spans 14 amino acids. Germline assignment: CDR1 MGHDK and CDR2 SYGVNS. V gave up 1 base and J gave up 1 base, with 6 bases separating them. CDR3 bases: TGTGCCAGCAGTGAATTATTGGGCACAGATACGCAGTATTTT. It yields the protein CASSELLGTDTQYF.

This chain connects TRBV6-1 to TRBJ2-7, with 7 bases that match TRBD1. V was pared by 8 bases and J by 1 base, with 14 bases of the junction left unmatched. The germline CDR1 and CDR2 sequences are MNHNS and SASEGT. CDR3 length: 16 amino acids. The CDR3 protein is CASPPSGTARSYEQYF. In DNA form, the CDR3 reads TGTGCCAGCCCTCCTTCTGGGACAGCTCGGTCCTACGAGCAGTACTTC.

This chain connects TRBV20-1 to TRBJ1-1; D is perhaps TRBD1 (6 bases). Per germline, CDR1 DFQATT and CDR2 SNEGSKA (reference sequence). The CDR3 runs to 15 residues. The germline V and J ends were trimmed by 4 bases and 1 base, with 16 bases remaining between them. The CDR3 DNA reads as TGCAGTGCTAATATGGCAGGGGCCGGGAACACTGAAGCTTTCTTT. Encoded protein: CSANMAGAGNTEAFF.

CDR3 sequence reads: CASTRGVETQYF. The CDR3 coding sequence is TGTGCCAGCACCAGGGGGGTGGAGACCCAGTACTTC. The chain joins TRBV25-1 to TRBJ2-5, with D maybe TRBD1 (7 bases). The CDR3 is 12 amino acids. Germline CDR1 MGHDK, CDR2 SYGVNS. V was cut by 7 bases and J by 5 bases, with 11 bases left in between.

The J gene is TRBJ1-4, the V gene TRBV29-1, with D perhaps TRBD1 (5 bases). The CDR3 totals 15 residues. The germline CDR1 and CDR2 sequences are SQVTM and ANQGSEA. The V gene lost 0 bases and the J gene lost 3 bases, with 11 bases spanning the gap. The CDR3 loop reads CSVEDWDGANEKLFF. CDR3 coding DNA: TGCAGCGTTGAAGACTGGGACGGCGCTAATGAAAAACTGTTTTTT.

J is TRBJ1-1 and V is TRBV2, with D possibly being TRBD1 (5 bases). Trimming shortened V by 11 bases and J by 0 bases, and 10 bases separated the two germline ends. The V gene's germline CDR1 is SNHLY and CDR2 FYNNEI. The CDR3 is 12 residues long. CDR3 protein: CACVGVNTEAFF. The CDR3 DNA reads as TGTGCCTGCGTGGGGGTGAACACTGAAGCTTTCTTT.

This sequence joins TRBV3-1 and TRBJ2-1; 9 bases line up with TRBD2. The length of the CDR3 is 16 residues. Germline V lookup: CDR1 LGHDT, CDR2 YNNKEL (reference sequence). J gave up 9 bases and V 0 bases, and 9 bases lay outside the gene matches. The CDR3 DNA follows: TGTGCCAGCAGCCAAGATCGTGGCGGGGGGGCTAGTGAGCAGTTCTTC. Protein product: CASSQDRGGGASEQFF.

V and J are TRBV24-1 and TRBJ2-6, with D possibly matching TRBD1 (5 bases). Trimming left V 3 bases short and J 0 bases short, with 8 bases between. Germline CDR1 and CDR2: KGHDR and SFDVKD. The CDR3 runs 16 residues. The CDR3 DNA reads as TGTGCCACCAGTGATGACAGTGGCTCTGGGGCCAACGTCCTGACTTTC. This sequence encodes CATSDDSGSGANVLTF.

The gene calls are TRBV20-1 and TRBJ1-2; D gene uncertain. The V end lost 0 bases, the J end lost 1 base, and 12 bases lay between the germline ends. The CDR3 has 15 amino acids. CDR1 is DFQATT, CDR2 SNEGSKA, per germline (reference sequence). This chain's CDR3 is CSARDYRSSNYGYTF. The CDR3 nucleotides read TGCAGTGCTAGAGATTACCGGAGTAGTAACTATGGCTACACCTTC.

The V and J genes are TRBV5-6 and TRBJ2-1; D possibly corresponds to TRBD2 (6 bases). The V end was cut by 2 bases, the J end by 4 bases, with 19 bases between. This CDR3 region has 17 residues. Looked up from germline, CDR1 is SGHDT and CDR2 is YYEEEE. The CDR3 reads CASSFPLAAGRYNEQFF. CDR3 nucleotide sequence: TGTGCCAGCAGCTTCCCTTTAGCAGCGGGCCGTTACAATGAGCAGTTCTTC.

This clonotype appeared a single time. The rearrangement links TRBV15 to TRBJ2-5; 8 nucleotides align to TRBD2. The CDR3 is 16 residues long. V dropped 0 bases and J dropped 3; count of bases not matched to a gene: 6. Germline CDR1 is LNHNV and CDR2 is YYDKDF (reference sequence). CDR3 loop: CATSRDLRGAEETQYF. CDR3 coding DNA: TGTGCCACCAGCAGAGATCTGCGGGGGGCTGAAGAGACCCAGTACTTC.

The chain recombines TRBV13 with TRBJ1-5, with D unclear. Trimming removed 5 bases at V and 5 bases at J, with 7 bases between. The CDR3 loop spans 12 amino acids. Germline V gene sequence: CDR1 PRHDT, CDR2 FYEKMQ (reference sequence). The CDR3 nucleotides read TGTGCCAGCAGCGAGACGGATCAGCCCCAGCATTTT. It is translated as CASSETDQPQHF. The whole variable domain, remainder taken from reference TRBV13 and TRBJ1-5, is AAGVIQSPRHLIKEKRETATLKCYPIPRHDTVYWYQQGPGQDPQFLISFYEKMQSDKGSIPDRFSAQQFSDYHSELNMSSLELGDSALYFCASSETDQPQHFGDGTRLSIL.

The chain couples TRBV23-1 to TRBJ1-1; TRBD1 matches 8 bases. TRBV23-1 is designated an ORF whose function remains uncertain. This CDR3 is 15 amino acids long. Trimming cost V 6 bases and J 2 bases; bases outside gene matches: 8. DNA for the CDR3: TGCGCCAGCAGAAACCGGACAGGGAGCAACACTGAAGCTTTCTTT. Translating gives CASRNRTGSNTEAFF.

The chain is built from TRBV20-1 and TRBJ1-4; D possibly corresponds to TRBD1 (5 bases). The V gene's germline CDR1 is DFQATT and CDR2 SNEGSKA (reference sequence). The length of the CDR3 is 10 residues. The V and J ends lost 3 bases and 13 bases respectively, with 9 bases between them. The CDR3 loop is CSARDTRLFF. The CDR3 region has the DNA TGCAGTGCTAGGGACACGAGACTGTTTTTT.

This clonotype showed up just once. The genes are TRBV30 and TRBJ2-7, with D possibly being TRBD1 (6 bases). This CDR3 contains 14 residues. V dropped 4 bases and J dropped 2 bases, with 15 bases sitting between them. Germline values: CDR1 GTSNPN, CDR2 SVGIG (reference sequence). The CDR3 is CAWTDAGETYEQYF. CDR3 DNA: TGTGCCTGGACCGATGCAGGGGAAACCTACGAGCAGTACTTC.

The chain uses TRBV7-8 and TRBJ2-5, with 8 bases fitting TRBD2. With 1 base clipped from V and 6 bases from J, the junction kept 16 bases outside the gene matches. Germline V gives CDR1 SGHVS, CDR2 FQNEAQ. CDR3 length: 18 residues. The CDR3 spells CASSLVRLGGGGSQTQYF. CDR3 nucleotides: TGTGCCAGCAGCTTAGTTCGGTTAGGTGGCGGGGGGAGTCAGACCCAGTACTTC.

The V call is TRBV11-2, the J call TRBJ2-5; 7 bases agree with TRBD2. Germline V gene sequence: CDR1 SGHAT, CDR2 FQNNGV. The trim removed 5 bases at V and 2 bases at J, leaving 11 bases unmatched. The CDR3 spans 16 residues. This CDR3 reads CASSPVGLADQETQYF. In nucleotides, the CDR3 is TGTGCCAGCAGCCCAGTCGGGCTAGCGGATCAAGAGACCCAGTACTTC. The entire variable domain, with the rest obtained from reference TRBV11-2 and TRBJ2-5, is as follows: EAGVAQSPRYKIIEKRQSVAFWCNPISGHATLYWYQQILGQGPKLLIQFQNNGVVDDSQLPKDRFSAERLKGVDSTLKIQPAKLEDSAVYLCASSPVGLADQETQYFGPGTRLLVL.

This CDR3 reads CSASAGGEKLFF. The CDR3 DNA reads as TGCAGTGCTAGTGCAGGGGGGGAAAAACTGTTTTTT. V is TRBV20-1 and J is TRBJ1-4; 7 bases are a match to TRBD1. The CDR3 sequence is 12 residues long. CDR1 and CDR2 from the germline V gene are DFQATT and SNEGSKA (reference sequence). V lost 3 bases and J lost 8; bases outside the gene matches: 3.

The rearrangement joins TRBV2 to TRBJ1-1; D remains unclear. Germline loops: CDR1 SNHLY, CDR2 FYNNEI. V was trimmed by 1 base and J by 2 bases, leaving 8 bases between them. The CDR3 sequence is 14 residues long. In DNA, the CDR3 is TGTGCCAGCAGTGAAGAAATGGGAAACACTGAAGCTTTCTTT. Residues: CASSEEMGNTEAFF. Supplemented by reference TRBV2 and TRBJ1-1, the full variable domain reads EPEVTQTPSHQVTQMGQEVILRCVPISNHLYFYWYRQILGQKVEFLVSFYNNEISEKSEIFDDQFSVERPDGSNFTLKIRSTKLEDSAMYFCASSEEMGNTEAFFGQGTRLTVV.

This clonotype was picked up one time. The chain is built from TRBV7-8 and TRBJ2-7, with unresolved D. Trimming took 7 bases from V and 0 from J, leaving 10 bases between them. This CDR3 is 13 amino acids long. The germline V gene has CDR1 SGHVS and CDR2 FQNEAQ. Here the CDR3 DNA reads TGTGCCAGCAACCCGGACGTCTCCTACGAGCAGTACTTC. Encoded protein: CASNPDVSYEQYF.

The V gene is TRBV19, the J gene TRBJ1-5, with TRBD1 as a possible D gene (5 bases). CDR3 length: 13 amino acids. Germline V gene lookup returns CDR1 LNHDA and CDR2 SQIVND (reference sequence). V lost 4 bases to trimming and J lost 5 bases, with 9 bases between them. Written as DNA, the CDR3 is TGTGCCAGTAGTACCTCGGGGGATCAGCCCCAGCATTTT. Encoded protein: CASSTSGDQPQHF.

V is TRBV5-4 and J is TRBJ2-7; no clear D. CDR1 is SGHNT and CDR2 is YYREEE in the germline V gene (reference sequence). The CDR3 length is 12 residues. V lost 1 base, J lost 6 bases, and 8 bases lay in between. DNA of the CDR3: TGTGCCAGCAGCTTGTTTTTGGGCGAGCAGTACTTC. Protein sequence: CASSLFLGEQYF.

V usage is TRBV3-1 and J usage is TRBJ1-1; TRBD1 matches 7 bases. Germline loops: CDR1 LGHDT, CDR2 YNNKEL (reference sequence). The V segment lost 3 bases and the J segment 4 bases; nucleotides outside the gene matches: 2. This CDR3 spans 13 amino acids. The CDR3 region has the DNA TGTGCCAGCAGCCAGACAGGGCGCACTGAAGCTTTCTTT. It encodes CASSQTGRTEAFF.

J is TRBJ2-5 and V is TRBV10-2; 9 positions agree with TRBD2. Trimming took 3 bases from V and 5 from J; bases not matched to a gene: 4. Germline CDR1 reads WSHSY; CDR2 reads SAAADI. The CDR3 is 14 amino acids. The DNA for the CDR3 is TGCGCCAGCAGTGACAGGACTAGCGACGAGACCCAGTACTTC. As protein: CASSDRTSDETQYF.

V is TRBV23-1 and J is TRBJ1-5, with 8 positions matching TRBD1. TRBV23-1 qualifies as an ORF whose function is uncertain. V was pared by 3 bases and J by 0 bases, with 13 bases of the junction left unmatched. The length of the CDR3 is 19 residues. DNA for the CDR3: TGCGCCAGCAGTCAGCCGATGGGACAGGCCACCTATAGCAATCAGCCCCAGCATTTT. Amino acid sequence: CASSQPMGQATYSNQPQHF.